A single sample gave rise to the 14 T cell receptor beta chains below, sequenced in a study of identical twins. Using its own MiXCR run on the 5' RACE reads, TCRdb lists one record per CDR3 protein. The sample lists some 500,000 distinct CDR3 sequences, roughly a fifth occurring once. These data also formed part of another study, on T cells expressing NK-cell markers.

The sample taken for sequencing was CD4+ T cells sorted from blood. These TCRs come from a young woman in good health.

The V call is TRBV4-1, the J call TRBJ2-1; tentatively, D is TRBD2 (5 bases). Per germline, CDR1 MGHRA and CDR2 YSYEKL. The CDR3 has 13 amino acids. With 0 bases removed from V and 12 bases from J, the gap between germline ends came to 12 bases. Written as DNA, the CDR3 is TGCGCCAGCAGCCAAGATCCGGGGTACGGGCAGTTCTTC. Amino acids: CASSQDPGYGQFF.

The chain is built from TRBV6-1 and TRBJ1-6; 8 bases line up with TRBD1. Unmatched junction bases numbered 14, after V lost 6 bases and J lost 10 bases. Germline loops: CDR1 MNHNS, CDR2 SASEGT. This CDR3 spans 16 amino acids. CDR3 nucleotides: TGTGCCAGCAGGGAACCTCGGACAGGGCTTCGGTCACCCCTCCACTTT. Translated, it gives CASREPRTGLRSPLHF.

The genes are TRBV27 and TRBJ2-1; TRBD2 agrees at 12 bases. Trimming took 3 bases from V and 8 from J; bases not matched to a gene: 8. CDR1 MNHEY and CDR2 SMNVEV come from the germline V gene (reference sequence). This CDR3 region has 16 residues. This CDR3 reads CASSFLATSGSHEQFF. CDR3 DNA sequence: TGTGCCAGCAGTTTCCTAGCGACTAGCGGGAGTCATGAGCAGTTCTTC.

In its sample, this clonotype was seen a few times. The chain recombines TRBV7-2 with TRBJ1-1, with D maybe TRBD1 (6 bases). The CDR3 runs 15 residues. Trimming took off 5 bases at V and 0 bases at J, with 13 bases between the two ends. Germline CDR1 and CDR2: SGHTA and FQGNSA. In DNA form, the CDR3 reads TGTGCCAGCAGCCCGCGGACAGAGATGAACACTGAAGCTTTCTTT. As protein: CASSPRTEMNTEAFF.

CDR3 in amino acids: CSVEDPHVGSSYNEQFF. CDR3 DNA sequence: TGCAGCGTTGAAGATCCTCACGTAGGGAGCTCCTACAATGAGCAGTTCTTC. The chain carries TRBV29-1 and TRBJ2-1, with a possible D match to TRBD2 (5 bases). This CDR3 is 17 amino acids long. Trimming cost V 0 bases and J 0 bases, with 15 bases left between them. The V gene's germline CDR1 is SQVTM and CDR2 ANQGSEA.

The gene calls are TRBV9 and TRBJ1-1; weak D call: TRBD1 (5 bases). This CDR3 comprises 14 residues. Germline V gives CDR1 SGDLS, CDR2 YYNGEE. Deletions cut 1 base from V and 1 base from J, with 8 bases between. This chain's CDR3 is CASSVTGENTEAFF. CDR3 nucleotide sequence: TGTGCCAGCAGCGTAACAGGCGAGAACACTGAAGCTTTCTTT.

The chain combines TRBV4-3 with TRBJ1-2; no clear D. Trimming removed 4 bases at V and 7 bases at J, with 19 bases between. Per germline, CDR1 LGHNA and CDR2 YSLEER. CDR3 length: 15 amino acids. CDR3 residues: CASSPRPGSGSGYTF. CDR3 bases: TGCGCCAGCAGCCCTCGCCCCGGCTCTGGGAGTGGCTACACCTTC.

This clonotype was counted only a few times. V gene TRBV5-5 combines with J gene TRBJ2-5; either TRBD1 or TRBD2 may supply D (5 bases each). Trimming shortened V by 4 bases and J by 4 bases, and 11 bases separated the two germline ends. This CDR3 is 13 amino acids long. From germline, CDR1 is SGHKS and CDR2 YYEKEE (reference sequence). As DNA, the CDR3 is TGTGCCAGCAGCCCGGGACCGGGAGAGACCCAGTACTTC. The encoded protein is CASSPGPGETQYF. Filled out from reference TRBV5-5 and TRBJ2-5, the complete variable domain reads DAGVTQSPTHLIKTRGQQVTLRCSPISGHKSVSWYQQVLGQGPQFIFQYYEKEERGRGNFPDRFSARQFPNYSSELNVNALLLGDSALYLCASSPGPGETQYFGPGTRLLVL.

This chain uses TRBV20-1 with TRBJ2-7; 8 bases fit TRBD1. The germline CDR1 and CDR2 sequences are DFQATT and SNEGSKA (reference sequence). CDR3 length: 13 residues. The V and J ends lost 5 bases and 4 bases, in that order; junction bases with no gene match: 7. CDR3 bases: TGCAGTGCTGGCGGGACAGGAGTTTACGAGCAGTACTTC. Translated: CSAGGTGVYEQYF.

The chain uses TRBV5-1 and TRBJ1-2; a possible D gene is TRBD1 (5 bases). Germline assignment: CDR1 SGHRS and CDR2 YFSETQ. V was trimmed by 4 bases and J by 4 bases, leaving 14 bases between them. The CDR3 totals 14 residues. CDR3 DNA sequence: TGCGCCAGCAGCCAGATAGTGCAGGGCTATGGCTACACCTTC. Protein product: CASSQIVQGYGYTF.

The chain couples TRBV7-2 to TRBJ2-7; the match to TRBD2 covers 10 bases. The V and J ends lost 5 bases and 2 bases, in that order; junction bases with no gene match: 6. The CDR3 has 15 amino acids. Germline assignment: CDR1 SGHTA and CDR2 FQGNSA. This CDR3 reads CASSIKTSGPYEQYF. For the CDR3, the DNA is TGTGCCAGCAGCATTAAGACTAGCGGGCCCTACGAGCAGTACTTC.

This chain connects TRBV2 to TRBJ2-7; 7 positions agree with TRBD2. Germline CDR1 SNHLY, CDR2 FYNNEI. This CDR3 region has 16 residues. V trimming: 6 bases; J trimming: 0 bases; junction bases outside the gene matches: 11. CDR3 in amino acids: CASRKTSGGLSYEQYF. In nucleotides, the CDR3 is TGTGCCAGCAGAAAAACCTCGGGAGGTCTCTCCTACGAGCAGTACTTC. The full variable domain, rest sourced from reference TRBV2 and TRBJ2-7, is EPEVTQTPSHQVTQMGQEVILRCVPISNHLYFYWYRQILGQKVEFLVSFYNNEISEKSEIFDDQFSVERPDGSNFTLKIRSTKLEDSAMYFCASRKTSGGLSYEQYFGPGTRLTVT.

In its sample, this clonotype was seen many times. The chain is built from TRBV5-1 and TRBJ2-1; D remains unclear. This CDR3 has 13 amino acids. Trimming cost V 0 bases and J 12 bases, with 13 bases left between them. Germline V gives CDR1 SGHRS, CDR2 YFSETQ. CDR3 amino acids: CASSLGGNNVQFF. CDR3 nucleotide sequence: TGCGCCAGCAGCTTGGGAGGCAATAACGTGCAGTTCTTC.

The chain carries TRBV9 and TRBJ2-1; D is unresolved. The CDR3 extends over 16 amino acids. V lost 0 bases and J 0 bases, leaving 10 bases between the germline ends. Germline V gene sequence: CDR1 SGDLS, CDR2 YYNGEE. The CDR3 is CASSVASAISYNEQFF. The CDR3 nucleotides are TGTGCCAGCAGCGTAGCATCGGCTATCTCCTACAATGAGCAGTTCTTC. The full variable domain, with the rest looked up from reference TRBV9 and TRBJ2-1, is DSGVTQTPKHLITATGQRVTLRCSPRSGDLSVYWYQQSLDQGLQFLIQYYNGEERAKGNILERFSAQQFPDLHSELNLSSLELGDSALYFCASSVASAISYNEQFFGPGTRLTVL.